The text below deals with one T cell receptor beta chain. Its antigen is currently unknown. The data were taken from a study of Ad26.COV2.S vaccination and SARS-CoV-2 variants. At the level of the study: The study gave Ad26.COV2.S intramuscularly, once or twice 56 days apart.

Study observations and caveats: Total T cell responses may have been underestimated by the TCR breadth and depth analyses. Vaccinees reportedly had broad spike-specific CD8+ and CD4+ T cell responses. Among vaccine recipients, spike-specific TCR breadth exceeded that of placebo recipients.

Clones were sequenced by immunoSEQ multiplex PCR, and TCRdb holds only the in-frame ones, with some missing. The top ten clones hold about 3.5% of a sample with roughly 380,000 clones, more than 75% of them seen once. Germline CDR1 is SQVTM and CDR2 is ANQGSEA. Unmatched junction bases numbered 4, after V lost 6 bases and J lost 3 bases. CDR3 length: 12 amino acids. The treatment was: about 20 received Ad26.COV2.S at low or high dose, single or two shots; roughly 5 received placebo; per-sample allocation not given. Samples were taken on day 63 after the first vaccine or placebo injection. The sequence came from a person aged 18-60 years who received the Ad26.COV2.S COVID-19 vaccine or a placebo. This specimen was peripheral blood, taken in a trial of Ad26.COV2.S vaccine versus placebo. The chain carries TRBV29-1 and TRBJ2-5, with 7 bases lining up with TRBD2. As DNA, the CDR3 is TGCAGCGTCGAGGGGAGGGAAGAGACCCAGTACTTC. This sequence encodes CSVEGREETQYF.